This T cell receptor beta chain was recovered during a study of T cell responses to AZD1222 COVID-19 vaccine. Overall study findings and caveats: As reported, nearly half of all spike-specific TCRs target variant regions that are unmutated. All repertoire sampling was performed exclusively after the peak T cell response.

Points on this clone: Its antigen is unknown.

This table comes from immunoSEQ multiplex PCR, and its TCRdb copy is limited to in-frame clones, with some not included. Of approximately 260,000 clones in the sample, about 92% were seen once. The germline V gene has CDR1 SGHRS and CDR2 YFSETQ. CDR3 length: 14 residues. V was cut by 2 bases and J by 7 bases, with 12 bases left in between. The origin of this receptor is an adult in good health. V and J are TRBV5-1 and TRBJ2-2; TRBD2 might be the D (5 bases). Sequencing was performed on peripheral blood, taken on day 0 of AZD1222 vaccination. CDR3: CASSLRGWSGELFF. The CDR3 DNA sequence: TGCGCCAGCAGCTTACGGGGATGGAGCGGGGAGCTGTTTTTT. Full variable domain (outside the CDR3, taken from reference TRBV5-1 and TRBJ2-2): KAGVTQTPRYLIKTRGQQVTLSCSPISGHRSVSWYQQTPGQGLQFLFEYFSETQRNKGNFPGRFSGRQFSNSRSEMNVSTLELGDSALYLCASSLRGWSGELFFGEGSRLTVL.